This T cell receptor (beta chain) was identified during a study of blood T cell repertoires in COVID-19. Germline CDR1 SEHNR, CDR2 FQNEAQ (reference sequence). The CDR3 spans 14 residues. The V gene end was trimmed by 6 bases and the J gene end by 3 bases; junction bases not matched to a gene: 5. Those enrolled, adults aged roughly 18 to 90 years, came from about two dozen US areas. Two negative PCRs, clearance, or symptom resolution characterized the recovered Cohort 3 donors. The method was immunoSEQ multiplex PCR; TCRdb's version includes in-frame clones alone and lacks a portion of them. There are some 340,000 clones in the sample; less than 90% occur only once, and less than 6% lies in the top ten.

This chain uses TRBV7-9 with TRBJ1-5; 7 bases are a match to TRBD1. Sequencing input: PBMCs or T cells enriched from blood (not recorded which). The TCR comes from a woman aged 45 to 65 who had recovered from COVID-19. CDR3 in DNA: TGTGCCAGCAGTTCGGGACAGCACAATCAGCCCCAGCATTTT. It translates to CASSSGQHNQPQHF. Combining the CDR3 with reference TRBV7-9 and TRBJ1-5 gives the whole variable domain DTGVSQNPRHKITKRGQNVTFRCDPISEHNRLYWYRQTLGQGPEFLTYFQNEAQLEKSRLLSDRFSAERPKGSFSTLEIQRTEQGDSAMYLCASSSGQHNQPQHFGDGTRLSIL.